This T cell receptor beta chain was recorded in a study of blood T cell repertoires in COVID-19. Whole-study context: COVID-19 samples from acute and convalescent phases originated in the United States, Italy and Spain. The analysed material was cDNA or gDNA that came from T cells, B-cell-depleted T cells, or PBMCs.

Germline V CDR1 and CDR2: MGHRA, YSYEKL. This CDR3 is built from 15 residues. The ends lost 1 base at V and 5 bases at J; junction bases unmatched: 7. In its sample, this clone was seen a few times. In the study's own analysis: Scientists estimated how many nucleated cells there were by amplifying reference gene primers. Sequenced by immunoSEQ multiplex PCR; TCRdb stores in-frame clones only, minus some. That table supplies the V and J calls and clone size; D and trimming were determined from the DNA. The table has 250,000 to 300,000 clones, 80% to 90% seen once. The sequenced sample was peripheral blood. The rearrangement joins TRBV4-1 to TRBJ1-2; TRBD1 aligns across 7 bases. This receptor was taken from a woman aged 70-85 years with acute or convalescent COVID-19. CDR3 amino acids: CASSQGPGTVYGYTF. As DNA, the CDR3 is TGCGCCAGCAGCCAAGGACCGGGGACAGTTTATGGCTACACCTTC.